This T cell receptor beta chain was captured in a study of blood T cell repertoires in COVID-19. About the research overall: Sites across the United States, Italy and Spain contributed samples from acute and convalescent COVID-19. Nucleic acid was either cDNA or gDNA, and it came from T cells, B-cell-depleted T cells, or PBMCs.

Methods used by the authors: Nucleated cell counts were estimated from reference gene primer amplification. Data came from immunoSEQ multiplex PCR; TCRdb stores just in-frame clones and leaves some out. The V and J calls and clone size are taken from that table; D and trimming were inferred from the DNA. The sample gives hundreds of thousands of clones, roughly 88% of which show up once; approximately 0.7% is in the top ten. The sequence was obtained from a human donor in a cohort sampled during active COVID-19. Sequencing used peripheral blood.

This CDR3 is CASSLDRENTEAFF. Written as DNA, the CDR3 is TGCGCCAGCAGCTTGGACAGGGAGAACACTGAAGCTTTCTTT. This chain joins TRBV5-1 and TRBJ1-1, with D maybe TRBD1 (6 bases). This CDR3 comprises 14 residues. V gave up 0 bases and J gave up 1 base, with 7 bases separating them. The germline V gene encodes CDR1 SGHRS and CDR2 YFSETQ. The full variable domain, rest sourced from reference TRBV5-1 and TRBJ1-1, is KAGVTQTPRYLIKTRGQQVTLSCSPISGHRSVSWYQQTPGQGLQFLFEYFSETQRNKGNFPGRFSGRQFSNSRSEMNVSTLELGDSALYLCASSLDRENTEAFFGQGTRLTVV.